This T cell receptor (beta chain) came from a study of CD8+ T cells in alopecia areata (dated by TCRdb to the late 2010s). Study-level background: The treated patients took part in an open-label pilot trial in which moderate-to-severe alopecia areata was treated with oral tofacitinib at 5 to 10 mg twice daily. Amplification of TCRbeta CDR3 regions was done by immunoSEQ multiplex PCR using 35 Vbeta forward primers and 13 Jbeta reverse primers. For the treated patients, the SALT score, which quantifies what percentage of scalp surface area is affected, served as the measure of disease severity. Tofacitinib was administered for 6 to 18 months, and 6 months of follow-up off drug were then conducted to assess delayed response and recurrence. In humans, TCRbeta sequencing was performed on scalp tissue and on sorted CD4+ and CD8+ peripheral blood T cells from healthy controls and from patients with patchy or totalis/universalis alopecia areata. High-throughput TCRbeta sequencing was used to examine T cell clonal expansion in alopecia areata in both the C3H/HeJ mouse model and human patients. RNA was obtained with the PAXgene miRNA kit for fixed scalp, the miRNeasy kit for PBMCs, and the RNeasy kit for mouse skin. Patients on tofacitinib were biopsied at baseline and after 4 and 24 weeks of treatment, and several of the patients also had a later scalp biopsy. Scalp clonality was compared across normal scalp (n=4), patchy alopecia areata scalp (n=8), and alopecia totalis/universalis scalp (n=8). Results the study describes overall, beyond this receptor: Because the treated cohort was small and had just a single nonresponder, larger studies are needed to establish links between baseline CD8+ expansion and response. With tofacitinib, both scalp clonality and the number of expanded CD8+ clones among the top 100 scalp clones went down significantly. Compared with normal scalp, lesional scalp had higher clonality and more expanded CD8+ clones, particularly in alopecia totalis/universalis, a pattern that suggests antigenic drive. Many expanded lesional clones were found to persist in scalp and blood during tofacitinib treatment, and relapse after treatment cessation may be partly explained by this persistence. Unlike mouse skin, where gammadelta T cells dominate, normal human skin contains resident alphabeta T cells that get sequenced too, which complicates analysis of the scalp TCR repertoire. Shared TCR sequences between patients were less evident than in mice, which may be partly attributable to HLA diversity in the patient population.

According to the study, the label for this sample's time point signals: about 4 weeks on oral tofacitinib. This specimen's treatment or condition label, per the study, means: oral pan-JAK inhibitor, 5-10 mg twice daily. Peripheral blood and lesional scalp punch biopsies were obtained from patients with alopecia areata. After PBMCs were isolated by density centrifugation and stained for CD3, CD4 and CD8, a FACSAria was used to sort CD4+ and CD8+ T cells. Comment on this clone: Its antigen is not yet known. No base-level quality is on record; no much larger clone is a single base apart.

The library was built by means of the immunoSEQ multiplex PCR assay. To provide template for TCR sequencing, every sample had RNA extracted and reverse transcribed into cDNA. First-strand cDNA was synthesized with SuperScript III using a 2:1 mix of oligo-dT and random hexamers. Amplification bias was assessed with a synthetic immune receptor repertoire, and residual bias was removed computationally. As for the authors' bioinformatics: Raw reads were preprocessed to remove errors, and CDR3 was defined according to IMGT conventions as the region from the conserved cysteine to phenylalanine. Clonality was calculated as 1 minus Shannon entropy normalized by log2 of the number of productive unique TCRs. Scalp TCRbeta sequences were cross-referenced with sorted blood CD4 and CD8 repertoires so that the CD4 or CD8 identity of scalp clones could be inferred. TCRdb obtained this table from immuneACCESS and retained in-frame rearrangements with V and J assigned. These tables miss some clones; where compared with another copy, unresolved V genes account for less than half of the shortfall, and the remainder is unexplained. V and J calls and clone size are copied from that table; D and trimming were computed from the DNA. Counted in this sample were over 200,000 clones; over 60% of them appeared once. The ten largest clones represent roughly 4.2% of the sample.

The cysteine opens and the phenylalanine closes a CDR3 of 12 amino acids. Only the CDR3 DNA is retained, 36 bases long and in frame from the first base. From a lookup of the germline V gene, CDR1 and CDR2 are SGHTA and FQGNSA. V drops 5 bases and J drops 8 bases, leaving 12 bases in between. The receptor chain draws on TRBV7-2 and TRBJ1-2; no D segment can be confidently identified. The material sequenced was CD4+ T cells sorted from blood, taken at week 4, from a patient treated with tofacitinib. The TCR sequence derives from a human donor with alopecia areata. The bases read TGTGCCAGCAGCCGAACCCCCCCGGGCTACACCTTC. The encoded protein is CASSRTPPGYTF. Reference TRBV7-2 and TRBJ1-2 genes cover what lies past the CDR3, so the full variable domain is GAGVSQSPSNKVTEKGKDVELRCDPISGHTALYWYRQSLGQGLEFLIYFQGNSAPDKSGLPSDRFSAERTGGSVSTLTIQRTQQEDSAVYLCASSRTPPGYTFGSGTRLTVV.